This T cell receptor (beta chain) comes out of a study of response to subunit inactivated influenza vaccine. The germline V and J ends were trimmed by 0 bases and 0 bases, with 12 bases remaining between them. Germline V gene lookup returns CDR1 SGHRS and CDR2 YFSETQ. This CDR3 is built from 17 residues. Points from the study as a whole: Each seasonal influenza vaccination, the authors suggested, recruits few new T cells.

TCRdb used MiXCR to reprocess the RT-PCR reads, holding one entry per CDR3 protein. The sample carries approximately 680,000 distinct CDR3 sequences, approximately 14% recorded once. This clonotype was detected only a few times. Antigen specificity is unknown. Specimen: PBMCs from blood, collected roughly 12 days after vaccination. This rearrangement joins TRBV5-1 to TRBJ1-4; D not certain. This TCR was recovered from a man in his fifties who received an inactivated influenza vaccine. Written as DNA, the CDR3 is TGCGCCAGCAGCTTGGCGGGGAGGACTGCAACTAATGAAAAACTGTTTTTT. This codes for CASSLAGRTATNEKLFF.